The 25 T cell receptor beta chains given below trace back to one sample, sequenced in a study of blood T cell repertoires in COVID-19. Profiling relied on immunoSEQ multiplex PCR, and the TCRdb table lists in-frame clones only, not all of them. The table records about 98,000 clones, under 85% of them present only once. The sequenced sample consisted of peripheral blood. The receptor set was obtained from a man aged 65 to 85 with acute or convalescent COVID-19.

In this sample, this clone turned up once. The CDR3 sequence is CASSLDWGGQETQYF. The CDR3 DNA is TGTGCCAGCAGCTTAGATTGGGGGGGGCAAGAGACCCAGTACTTC. This chain joins TRBV7-6 and TRBJ2-5, with 7 bases aligning to TRBD2. The CDR3 loop spans 15 amino acids. Trimming removed 1 base from V and 2 bases from J; junction bases left unmatched: 4. Looked up from germline, CDR1 is SGHVS and CDR2 is FNYEAQ.

The chain recombines TRBV28 with TRBJ2-7; 8 nucleotides match TRBD1. Germline trimming cut 2 bases from V and 7 bases from J; bases unmatched to any gene: 4. Germline loops: CDR1 MDHEN, CDR2 SYDVKM. This CDR3 is built from 13 residues. The CDR3 DNA sequence: TGTGCCAGCAGTTTACAGGGGGCGCGGGAGCAGTACTTC. Amino acid sequence: CASSLQGAREQYF.

CDR3 amino acids: CASSLGQGEGNEQFF. CDR3 nucleotides: TGTGCCAGCAGCCTTGGACAGGGGGAGGGCAATGAGCAGTTCTTC. This sequence joins TRBV3-1 (or the pseudogene TRBV3-2) and TRBJ2-1, with 10 nucleotides matching TRBD1. CDR3 length equals 15 residues. V shed 4 bases, J shed 6 bases, and the junction held 6 bases outside the gene matches. Germline CDR1 reads LGHDT; CDR2 reads YNNKEL (reference sequence).

The chain carries TRBV28 and TRBJ2-3; 10 nucleotides match TRBD2. Germline assignment: CDR1 MDHEN and CDR2 SYDVKM. The CDR3 contains 16 residues. J gave up 9 bases and V 6 bases, and 15 bases lay outside the gene matches. CDR3 DNA sequence: TGTGCCAGCAGCACCCCGCCCCCAGCGGGAGGGCCCACGCAGTATTTT. It yields the protein CASSTPPPAGGPTQYF.

V usage is TRBV15 and J usage is TRBJ1-2, with 9 bases fitting TRBD1. Germline CDR1 reads LNHNV; CDR2 reads YYDKDF (reference sequence). The CDR3 runs 14 residues. CDR3 coding DNA: TGTGCTTCCAGACGGGACAGGGTTAGCTATGGCTACACCTTC. Protein: CASRRDRVSYGYTF.

The chain has TRBV30 and TRBJ2-3; 9 nucleotides line up with TRBD2. The trim removed 7 bases at V and 2 bases at J, leaving 13 bases unmatched. The CDR3 is 16 residues long. CDR1 is GTSNPN, CDR2 SVGIG, per germline (reference sequence). In DNA, the CDR3 is TGTGCCTCCTCGATCTCCGGGACTAGCCACACAGATACGCAGTATTTT. Its translation: CASSISGTSHTDTQYF.

The gene calls are TRBV5-1 and TRBJ2-3; 8 bases match TRBD2. Germline V gene lookup returns CDR1 SGHRS and CDR2 YFSETQ. This CDR3 spans 15 amino acids. Germline trimming cut 3 bases from V and 5 bases from J; bases unmatched to any gene: 8. The CDR3 coding sequence is TGCGCCAGCAGCTCCCAGGGACTAGAGGGAGATACGCAGTATTTT. Translation gives CASSSQGLEGDTQYF.

The rearrangement joins TRBV28 to TRBJ2-1; D is uncertain. The CDR3 runs to 13 residues. The V and J ends lost 3 bases and 1 base respectively, with 4 bases between them. CDR1 is MDHEN, CDR2 SYDVKM, per germline. The CDR3 region is CASSFHSYNEQFF. CDR3 coding DNA: TGTGCCAGCAGTTTCCATTCCTACAATGAGCAGTTCTTC.

The chain uses TRBV28 and TRBJ1-5; TRBD1 is a possible D gene (5 bases). There are 13 residues in the CDR3. V lost 6 bases, J lost 3 bases, and 9 bases lay in between. Germline assignment: CDR1 MDHEN and CDR2 SYDVKM. This CDR3 reads CASRGAPNQPQHF. The CDR3 coding sequence is TGTGCCAGCAGAGGGGCTCCCAATCAGCCCCAGCATTTT.

J is TRBJ1-1 and V is TRBV5-8; the match to TRBD1 covers 7 bases. Germline loops: CDR1 SGHTS, CDR2 YDEGEE. The CDR3 length is 15 residues. The V and J ends lost 3 bases and 10 bases, in that order; junction bases with no gene match: 15. CDR3 protein: CASSSPPGQTLGAFF. The CDR3 nucleotides read TGTGCCAGCAGCTCCCCCCCGGGACAGACTTTGGGAGCTTTCTTT.

This rearrangement joins TRBV6-5 to TRBJ2-3; the match to TRBD1 covers 8 bases. J gave up 3 bases and V 5 bases, and 4 bases lay outside the gene matches. In germline, CDR1 is MNHEY, CDR2 SVGAGI. The CDR3 totals 14 residues. This chain's CDR3 is CASSRTGPTDTQYF. The CDR3 DNA sequence: TGTGCCAGCAGTCGGACAGGGCCAACAGATACGCAGTATTTT.

This chain links TRBV3-1 (or the pseudogene TRBV3-2) with TRBJ2-3, with 8 bases fitting TRBD2. CDR3 length: 16 amino acids. The V gene end was trimmed by 1 base and the J gene end by 5 bases; junction bases not matched to a gene: 8. Germline V gives CDR1 LGHDT, CDR2 YNNKEL (reference sequence). CDR3 residues: CASSQVAAGEQDTQYF. CDR3 coding DNA: TGTGCCAGCAGCCAAGTTGCAGCGGGAGAACAAGATACGCAGTATTTT.

This clone has just a few counts. The chain links TRBV19 to TRBJ1-5, with D unclear. The V and J ends lost 0 bases and 0 bases respectively, with 9 bases between them. This CDR3 is built from 16 residues. Germline CDR1 reads LNHDA; CDR2 reads SQIVND (reference sequence). CDR3 nucleotides: TGTGCCAGTAGTATAGAGTCCGTATATAGCAATCAGCCCCAGCATTTT. It specifies CASSIESVYSNQPQHF.

V gene TRBV10-1 combines with J gene TRBJ1-5; 8 bases fit TRBD1. With V trimmed by 3 bases and J by 2 bases, 6 bases remained unmatched. The CDR3 is 16 residues long. CDR1 is WNHNN, CDR2 SYGVQD, per germline (reference sequence). This CDR3 reads CASSDPGQGGNQPQHF. The DNA for the CDR3 is TGCGCCAGCAGTGACCCAGGACAGGGTGGCAATCAGCCCCAGCATTTT.

This clone was observed a handful of times. The genes are TRBV19 and TRBJ1-3; no definite D call. The germline gives CDR1 LNHDA, CDR2 SQIVND (reference sequence). This CDR3 has 15 residues. V was cut by 6 bases and J by 0 bases, with 12 bases left in between. For the CDR3, the DNA is TGTGCCAGTAGGCCATCGACGGGCTCTGGAAACACCATATATTTT. Translated: CASRPSTGSGNTIYF.

This clone was observed a single time. This chain links TRBV18 with TRBJ2-2; a weak D match, TRBD1 (6 bases). Germline lookup yields CDR1 KGHSH and CDR2 LQKENI. Trimming stripped 4 bases from V and 6 bases from J, with 9 bases between. The length of the CDR3 is 13 residues. The CDR3 region is CASSLTGSGELFF. In DNA form, the CDR3 reads TGTGCCAGCTCACTTACAGGGTCCGGGGAGCTGTTTTTT.

The rearrangement links TRBV7-3 to TRBJ2-2; 9 nucleotides match TRBD1. In germline, CDR1 is SGHTA, CDR2 FQGTGA. J gave up 4 bases and V 6 bases, and 3 bases lay outside the gene matches. CDR3 length: 14 amino acids. CDR3 DNA: TGTGCCAGCAGTCGGACAGGGGCCACCGGGGAGCTGTTTTTT. This encodes CASSRTGATGELFF.

The chain combines TRBV24-1 with TRBJ2-7; 7 bases fit TRBD1. The CDR3 sequence is 15 residues long. The germline V gene encodes CDR1 KGHDR and CDR2 SFDVKD. J was trimmed by 0 bases and V by 3 bases; bases with no gene match: 4. CDR3 DNA sequence: TGTGCCACCAGTGATCCGAGACAGGGCTCCTACGAGCAGTACTTC. Protein product: CATSDPRQGSYEQYF.

This chain uses TRBV27 with TRBJ1-5; D possibly corresponds to TRBD1 (5 bases). The CDR3 runs to 13 residues. V was clipped by 7 bases and J by 6 bases, with 13 bases between them. Looked up from germline, CDR1 is MNHEY and CDR2 is SMNVEV (reference sequence). The CDR3 DNA sequence: TGTGCCAGCACCCAGGGTAAGGGTCAGCCCCAGCATTTT. Protein product: CASTQGKGQPQHF.

This chain uses TRBV27 with TRBJ1-1; D possibly corresponds to TRBD1 (6 bases). The ends were cut back, 7 bases at V and 4 bases at J, with 13 bases in the middle. Germline V gene lookup returns CDR1 MNHEY and CDR2 SMNVEV (reference sequence). This CDR3 is 13 amino acids long. The DNA for the CDR3 is TGTGCCAGCACCCCAGGGGCATTCACTGAAGCTTTCTTT. Protein: CASTPGAFTEAFF.

In this sample, this clone turned up once. V gene TRBV4-1 combines with J gene TRBJ2-5, with 8 bases that match TRBD1. V was clipped by 2 bases and J by 4 bases; unmatched bases: 9. CDR3 size: 16 residues. CDR1 is MGHRA and CDR2 is YSYEKL in the germline V gene. CDR3 nucleotide sequence: TGCGCCAGCAGCCAATGGGTTACAGGGGGAGGAGAGACCCAGTACTTC. This gives the protein CASSQWVTGGGETQYF.

The chain combines TRBV19 with TRBJ2-4; 12 bases are shared with TRBD1. CDR3 size: 20 residues. Trimming at V came to 3 bases and at J to 0 bases, leaving 12 bases not matched to a gene. The germline V gene has CDR1 LNHDA and CDR2 SQIVND (reference sequence). The CDR3 here is CASSMAGQGAKSLAKNIQYF. Written as DNA, the CDR3 is TGTGCCAGTAGTATGGCGGGACAGGGGGCGAAATCCCTAGCCAAAAACATTCAGTACTTC.

This clone was picked up many times. V gene TRBV10-3 combines with J gene TRBJ2-1; D is perhaps TRBD2 (5 bases). Trimming left V 0 bases short and J 0 bases short, with 18 bases between. Germline V lookup: CDR1 ENHRY, CDR2 SYGVKD. The CDR3 consists of 19 residues. CDR3 protein: CAISESTSGTKSSYNEQFF. CDR3 nucleotides: TGTGCCATCAGTGAGTCGACAAGCGGAACTAAAAGCTCCTACAATGAGCAGTTCTTC.

This chain connects TRBV7-6 to TRBJ2-3; D perhaps matches TRBD1 (5 bases). The CDR3 loop spans 19 amino acids. Trimming removed 4 bases from V and 6 bases from J, with 29 bases in between. The germline gives CDR1 SGHVS, CDR2 FNYEAQ. CDR3 DNA: TGTGCCAGCAGCTCCCAGCCAATGTTTAAGACCCCCAAGGGGGATACGCAGTATTTT. It yields the protein CASSSQPMFKTPKGDTQYF.

The CDR3 loop reads CASSVAAGAPTSGNSYEQYF. The CDR3 DNA follows: TGTGCCAGCAGCGTAGCCGCAGGGGCACCGACTAGCGGGAACTCCTACGAGCAGTACTTC. The chain uses TRBV9 and TRBJ2-7; 11 bases fit TRBD2. After removal of 0 bases from V and 0 bases from J, the junction contained 14 bases not matched to a gene. The CDR3 is 20 residues long. Germline assignment: CDR1 SGDLS and CDR2 YYNGEE.